This T cell receptor (beta chain) is from a study of blood T cells in healthy people across ages (dated by TCRdb to the mid-2010s). For context, the study as a whole: In model experiments, template switching captured roughly one uniquely barcoded TCR beta cDNA molecule for every two T cells. Two additional independent replicas of 1 million unique cDNA reads from the same blood draw were analyzed for two donors (one aged 18 to 30 and one aged 80 or older). Donors were grouped into four age groups: young (average approximately 15 years), middle-aged (39), aged (62) and long-lived (less than 85). Using deep sequencing normalized with unique cDNA molecular identifiers, the study measured how TCR beta repertoire diversity changes with age. Donors of different ages were randomly distributed across sequencing lanes to avoid experimental bias.

With respect to this clonotype: Its antigen specificity is not known. No much larger clonotype is one base removed from it; base qualities were not supplied.

The library was produced with 5' RACE. Sequencing used an Illumina HiSeq 2500. A second about 7 to 11 cycle PCR used a sample-barcoded 5' primer and a J-beta primer mix. A template-switch 5' adaptor carrying 12 random nucleotides introduced a unique molecular identifier onto each TCR beta cDNA molecule. Each sample yielded at least 2.5 million CDR3-containing paired-end reads. First-strand cDNA synthesis was performed from all RNA using the Mint cDNA synthesis kit, with priming by a TRBC-specific oligonucleotide. All cDNA was treated with uracil-DNA glycosylase and then went through a first 18-cycle PCR with the universal primers M1SS and BC2_uni_R. The paper's data handling went like this. For normalization, 1 million high-quality reads, each with a distinct molecular identifier, were randomly selected from each sample. Instead of being binned into consensus sequences, reads that shared molecular identifiers were thrown out. CDR3 identification, clonotype clustering and error correction used MiTCR with a Q25 quality threshold and the strictest error-elimination algorithm. A nonparametric unseen species model with Euler transformation was used to estimate lower-bound total TCR beta diversity. TCRdb reanalyzed the raw reads on its own, using fastp at Q25 for trimming and MiXCR for clone calling, and kept in-frame beta chains. Rows matching on CDR3 protein sequence are summarized as one entry with the most common DNA and genes. The V and J calls reflect TCRdb's pipeline rather than the authors' work. Counted in this sample were about 1.8 million distinct CDR3 sequences; roughly 49% of them appeared once. Roughly 2% of the sample lies in the top ten.

Summary of the overall study and its limitations: Bulk unsorted PBMC profiling prevented conclusive comparison of naive and antigen-experienced compartments. There was a strong correlation between observed TCR beta diversity and the percentage of naive T cells measured by flow cytometry. Observed TCR beta diversity per million T cells fell roughly linearly with age, and a significant reduction was already apparent by age roughly 40. Compared with the aged group, more naive CD4+ T cells, fewer expanded clones and increased TCR diversity were shown by the long-lived group, suggesting age selection. Estimates of total diversity based on one million sequenced T cells were considered lower bounds and underestimates. Because donor CMV infection status was unknown, age-related changes in expanded clonotypes were potentially confounded.

CDR1 and CDR2 were assigned from the germline V gene as SQVTM and ANQGSEA. Inclusive of the bounding cysteine and phenylalanine, the CDR3 is 14 residues long. Only the CDR3 portion is preserved as DNA: 42 bases, with reading frame beginning at the first base. V lost 2 bases and J lost 4 bases, and the count of bases not matched to a germline gene is 7. Donors were 30 to 45 systemically healthy Caucasian individuals from Russia aged roughly 6 to 100 years. Each donor gave approximately 10 milliliters of peripheral blood, collected into EDTA-treated Vacutainer tubes. Ficoll-Paque density-gradient centrifugation was used to isolate PBMCs, with at least 6 million per sample. Total RNA, at least 6 micrograms per sample, was extracted from PBMCs with Trizol reagent. For every donor, flow cytometry on a PBMC aliquot measured the percentage of naive CD45RAhigh/CD27high T cells.

The sequence links TRBV29-1 to TRBJ1-2; 7 nucleotides in the junction match TRBD1. This sequence originates from a woman in her 40s in good health. What was sequenced was blood. The CDR3: CSVESPGQTYGYTF. The sequence in DNA is TGCAGCGTTGAATCCCCGGGACAGACCTATGGCTACACCTTC.